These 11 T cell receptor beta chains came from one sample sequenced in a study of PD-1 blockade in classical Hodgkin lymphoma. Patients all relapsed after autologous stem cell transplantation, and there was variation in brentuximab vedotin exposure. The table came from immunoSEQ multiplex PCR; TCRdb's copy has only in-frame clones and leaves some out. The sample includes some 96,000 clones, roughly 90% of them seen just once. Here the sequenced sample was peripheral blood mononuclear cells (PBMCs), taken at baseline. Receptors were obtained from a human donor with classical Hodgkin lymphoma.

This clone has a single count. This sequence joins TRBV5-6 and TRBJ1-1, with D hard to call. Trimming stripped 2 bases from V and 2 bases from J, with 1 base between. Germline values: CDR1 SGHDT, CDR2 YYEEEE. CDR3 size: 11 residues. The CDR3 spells CASSFNTEAFF. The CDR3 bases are TGTGCCAGCAGCTTTAACACTGAAGCTTTCTTT.

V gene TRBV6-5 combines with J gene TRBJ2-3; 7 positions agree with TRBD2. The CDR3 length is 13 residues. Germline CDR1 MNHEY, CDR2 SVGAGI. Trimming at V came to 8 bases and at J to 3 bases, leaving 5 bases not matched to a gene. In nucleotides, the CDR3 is TGTGCCAGCGGGAGGGGATGGACAGATACGCAGTATTTT. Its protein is CASGRGWTDTQYF.

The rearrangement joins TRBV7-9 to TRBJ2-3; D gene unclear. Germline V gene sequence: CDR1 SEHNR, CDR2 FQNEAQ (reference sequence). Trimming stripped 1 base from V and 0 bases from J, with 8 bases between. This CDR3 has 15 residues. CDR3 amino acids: CASSLVGTSTDTQYF. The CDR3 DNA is TGTGCCAGCAGCTTAGTGGGCACGAGCACAGATACGCAGTATTTT.

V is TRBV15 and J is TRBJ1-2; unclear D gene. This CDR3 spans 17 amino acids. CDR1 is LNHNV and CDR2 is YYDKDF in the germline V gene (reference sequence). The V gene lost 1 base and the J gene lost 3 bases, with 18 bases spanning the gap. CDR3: CATSRGFFARSDYGYTF. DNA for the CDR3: TGTGCCACCAGCAGAGGGTTTTTTGCGAGGTCCGACTATGGCTACACCTTC.

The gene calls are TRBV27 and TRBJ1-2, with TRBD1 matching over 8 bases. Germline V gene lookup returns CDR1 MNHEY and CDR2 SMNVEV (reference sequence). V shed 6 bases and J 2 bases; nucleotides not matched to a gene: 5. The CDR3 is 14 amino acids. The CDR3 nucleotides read TGTGCCAGCAGCACAGGGGGTGGGAACTATGGCTACACCTTC. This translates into CASSTGGGNYGYTF.

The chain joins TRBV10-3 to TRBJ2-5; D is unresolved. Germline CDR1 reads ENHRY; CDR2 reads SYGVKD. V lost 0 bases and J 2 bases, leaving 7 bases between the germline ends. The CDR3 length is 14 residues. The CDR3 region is CAISESRQQETQYF. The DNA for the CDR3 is TGTGCCATCAGTGAGTCTCGGCAGCAAGAGACCCAGTACTTC.

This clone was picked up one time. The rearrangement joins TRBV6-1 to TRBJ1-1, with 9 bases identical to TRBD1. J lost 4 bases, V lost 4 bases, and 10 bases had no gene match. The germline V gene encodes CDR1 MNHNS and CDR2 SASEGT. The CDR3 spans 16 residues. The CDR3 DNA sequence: TGTGCCAGCAGTGTAGACTCAACAGGGGGCGGCACTGAAGCTTTCTTT. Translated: CASSVDSTGGGTEAFF.

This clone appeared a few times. In DNA form, the CDR3 reads TGCGCCAGCAGCACTTGGACAGGGGCCGATGAAGCTTTCTTT. Its protein is CASSTWTGADEAFF. The chain joins TRBV5-1 to TRBJ1-1; 9 nucleotides match TRBD1. The CDR3 is made up of 14 amino acids. CDR1 and CDR2 (germline): SGHRS, YFSETQ. V shed 4 bases and J 7 bases; nucleotides not matched to a gene: 8.

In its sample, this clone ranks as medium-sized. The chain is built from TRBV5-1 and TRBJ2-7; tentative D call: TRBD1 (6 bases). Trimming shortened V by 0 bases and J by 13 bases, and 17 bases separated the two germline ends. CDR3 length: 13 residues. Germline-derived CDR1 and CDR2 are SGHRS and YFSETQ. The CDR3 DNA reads TGCGCCAGCAGCTTGGAGGGGGACCGCCCTCTATACTTC. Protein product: CASSLEGDRPLYF.

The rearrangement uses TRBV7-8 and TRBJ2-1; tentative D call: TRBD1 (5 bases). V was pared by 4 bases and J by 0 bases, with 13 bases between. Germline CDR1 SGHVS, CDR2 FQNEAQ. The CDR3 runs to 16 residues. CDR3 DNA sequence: TGTGCCAGCAGCTATAGGGGAAAAAGCTCCTACAATGAGCAGTTCTTC. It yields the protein CASSYRGKSSYNEQFF.

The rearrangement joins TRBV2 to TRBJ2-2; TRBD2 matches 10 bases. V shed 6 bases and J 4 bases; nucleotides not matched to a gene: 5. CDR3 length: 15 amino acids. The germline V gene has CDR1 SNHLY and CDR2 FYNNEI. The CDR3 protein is CASRQASGSTGELFF. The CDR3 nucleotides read TGTGCCAGCAGACAAGCTAGCGGGAGCACCGGGGAGCTGTTTTTT. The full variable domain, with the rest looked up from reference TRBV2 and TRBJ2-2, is EPEVTQTPSHQVTQMGQEVILRCVPISNHLYFYWYRQILGQKVEFLVSFYNNEISEKSEIFDDQFSVERPDGSNFTLKIRSTKLEDSAMYFCASRQASGSTGELFFGEGSRLTVL.